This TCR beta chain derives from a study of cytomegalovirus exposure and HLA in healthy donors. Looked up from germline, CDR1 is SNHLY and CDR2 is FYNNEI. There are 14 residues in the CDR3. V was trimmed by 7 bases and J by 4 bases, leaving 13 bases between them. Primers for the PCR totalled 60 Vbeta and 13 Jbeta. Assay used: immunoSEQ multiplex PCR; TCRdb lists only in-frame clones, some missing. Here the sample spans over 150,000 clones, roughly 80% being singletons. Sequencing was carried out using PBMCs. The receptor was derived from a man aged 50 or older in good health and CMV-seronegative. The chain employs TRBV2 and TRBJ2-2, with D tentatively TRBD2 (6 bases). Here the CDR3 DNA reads TGTGCCAGCAATTCCCTAGCGAGCACCGGGGAGCTGTTTTTT. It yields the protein CASNSLASTGELFF.